The 24 T cell receptor beta chains below all came from one sample that was sequenced in a study of OX40 agonist ivuxolimab in advanced cancers. Profiling relied on immunoSEQ multiplex PCR, and the TCRdb table lists in-frame clones only, not all of them. Here the sample spans tens of thousands of clones, 65% to 90% being singletons. The material sequenced was CD4+ or CD8+ T cells sorted from blood, taken in a trial of the OX40 agonist ivuxolimab. Source of these receptors: an adult with an advanced solid tumor such as melanoma, head and neck, liver or kidney cancer.

The V gene is TRBV7-6, the J gene TRBJ2-7; 15 positions match TRBD2. This CDR3 comprises 17 residues. Germline V gene sequence: CDR1 SGHVS, CDR2 FNYEAQ. Germline trimming cut 5 bases from V and 7 bases from J; bases unmatched to any gene: 12. The CDR3 loop is CASSDGTSGRLSREQYF. Here the CDR3 DNA reads TGTGCCAGCAGCGATGGGACTAGCGGGAGGCTCTCGAGGGAGCAGTACTTC.

The chain links TRBV21-1 to TRBJ2-3; TRBD2, the table's D call, was not compared with the DNA. TRBV21-1 is termed a pseudogene. CDR3 length: 14 amino acids. This CDR3 reads CASSTGGWGDTQYF. Written as DNA, the CDR3 is TGTGCCAGCAGCACGGGCGGGTGGGGAGATACGCAGTATTTT.

Comment on this clone: The junction differs from germline at one of its ends, possibly a read error. CDR3 DNA sequence: TGTGCCAGCACCTTACAGGGGGATGACACCGGGGAGCTGTTTTTT. Encoded protein: CASTLQGDDTGELFF. The V call is TRBV7-3, the J call TRBJ2-2; 8 positions match TRBD1. Germline CDR1 and CDR2: SGHTA and FQGTGA. The CDR3 consists of 15 residues.

This chain uses TRBV7-2 with TRBJ2-3, with a possible D match to TRBD2 (6 bases). V dropped 3 bases and J dropped 7 bases, with 20 bases sitting between them. Germline V lookup: CDR1 SGHTA, CDR2 FQGNSA. This CDR3 has 16 residues. This CDR3 reads CASSFGTSSVYNTQYF. The CDR3 region has the DNA TGTGCCAGCAGCTTCGGTACTAGCTCGGTTTATAATACGCAGTATTTT.

This chain joins TRBV6-5 and TRBJ2-7; 8 positions match TRBD1. The CDR3 contains 14 residues. Looked up from germline, CDR1 is MNHEY and CDR2 is SVGAGI. V lost 5 bases, J lost 6 bases, and 9 bases stayed unmatched. As DNA, the CDR3 is TGTGCCAGCAGTCTCGCCTCGACAGGGGTCGAGCAGTACTTC. This sequence encodes CASSLASTGVEQYF.

CDR3 loop: CASTFGAGRNTEAFF. In DNA form, the CDR3 reads TGTGCCAGTACCTTCGGGGCAGGCAGGAACACTGAAGCTTTCTTT. V usage is TRBV19 and J usage is TRBJ1-1, with a tentative D call TRBD1 (5 bases). CDR1 is LNHDA and CDR2 is SQIVND in the germline V gene (reference sequence). Trimming took 7 bases from V and 1 from J, leaving 16 bases between them. This CDR3 comprises 15 residues. The complete variable domain, with remaining parts taken from reference TRBV19 and TRBJ1-1, reads DGGITQSPKYLFRKEGQNVTLSCEQNLNHDAMYWYRQDPGQGLRLIYYSQIVNDFQKGDIAEGYSVSREKKESFPLTVTSAQKNPTAFYLCASTFGAGRNTEAFFGQGTRLTVV.

V gene TRBV4-1 combines with J gene TRBJ2-2; D gene ambiguous. The CDR3 has 13 residues. V was clipped by 0 bases and J by 7 bases, with 6 bases between them. Germline V lookup: CDR1 MGHRA, CDR2 YSYEKL. As DNA, the CDR3 is TGCGCCAGCAGCCAAGAAACTAACGGGGAGCTGTTTTTT. Its translation: CASSQETNGELFF.

The chain links TRBV18 to TRBJ2-5; TRBD2 matches at 11 bases. This CDR3 is built from 16 residues. Germline CDR1 KGHSH, CDR2 LQKENI. The J segment lost 5 bases and the V segment lost 0 bases, leaving 5 bases of the junction unmatched. CDR3 coding DNA: TGTGCCAGCTCACCACCAGCTAGCGGGGGGATCGAGACCCAGTACTTC. Translation: CASSPPASGGIETQYF.

This clone was observed once. This sequence joins TRBV10-2 and TRBJ1-6; 8 nucleotides align to TRBD1. Germline V gene sequence: CDR1 WSHSY, CDR2 SAAADI. The CDR3 sequence is 20 residues long. V lost 0 bases to trimming and J lost 3 bases; unmatched junction nucleotides: 13. The CDR3, as DNA: TGCGCCAGCAGTGAGTCGACTCGCGACAGGGGCCAATACTATAATTCACCCCTCCACTTT. Its translation: CASSESTRDRGQYYNSPLHF.

The chain recombines TRBV6-6 with TRBJ2-1; 8 bases are a match to TRBD1. This CDR3 spans 14 amino acids. After removal of 5 bases from V and 8 bases from J, the junction contained 8 bases not matched to a gene. Germline V gene data show CDR1 as MNHNY and CDR2 as SVGAGI (reference sequence). In DNA form, the CDR3 reads TGTGCCAGCAGTCGGACAGGGCTCGAGGATGAGCAGTTCTTC. As protein: CASSRTGLEDEQFF.

CDR3 region: CASSTGAVNEQYF. The CDR3 DNA reads as TGTGCCAGCAGCACAGGGGCCGTCAACGAGCAGTACTTC. The chain couples TRBV25-1 to TRBJ2-7; 7 bases are a match to TRBD1. The ends lost 6 bases at V and 5 bases at J; junction bases unmatched: 7. The CDR3 has 13 amino acids. Per the germline V gene, CDR1 is MGHDK and CDR2 is SYGVNS.

The chain combines TRBV7-9 with TRBJ2-1, with TRBD2 as a possible D gene (6 bases). Trimming pared 1 base from V and 6 bases from J, leaving 16 bases between. The length of the CDR3 is 16 residues. Germline CDR1 is SEHNR and CDR2 is FQNEAQ (reference sequence). The CDR3 region has the DNA TGTGCCAGCAGCTTAGGTGGGGGGATGGCCGTCAATGAGCAGTTCTTC. Its protein is CASSLGGGMAVNEQFF.

This sequence joins TRBV7-6 and TRBJ1-2; 7 bases are a match to TRBD1. The germline CDR1 and CDR2 sequences are SGHVS and FNYEAQ. J gave up 8 bases and V 3 bases, and 6 bases lay outside the gene matches. The CDR3 consists of 13 residues. This CDR3 reads CASSLAGGGGYTF. The CDR3 DNA reads TGTGCCAGCAGCTTGGCAGGGGGAGGCGGCTACACCTTC.

This chain uses TRBV5-6 with TRBJ2-7; D perhaps matches TRBD1 (6 bases). The germline gives CDR1 SGHDT, CDR2 YYEEEE. The CDR3 sequence is 14 residues long. V was clipped by 1 base and J by 3 bases, with 11 bases between them. The CDR3 spells CASSLTGSVYEQYF. The CDR3 DNA is TGTGCCAGCAGCTTGACAGGGAGCGTCTACGAGCAGTACTTC.

This chain's CDR3 is CASSASDIYEQYF. CDR3 bases: TGTGCCAGCAGCGCCTCGGATATCTACGAGCAGTACTTC. This chain links TRBV11-2 with TRBJ2-5; D remains ambiguous. The DNA end is more similar to TRBJ2-7, so the J call may be wrong. This CDR3 is built from 13 residues. Germline assignment: CDR1 SGHAT and CDR2 FQNNGV.

This clone was recorded once. This chain connects TRBV7-9 to TRBJ1-5; perhaps TRBD1 as D (5 bases). The germline V gene has CDR1 SEHNR and CDR2 FQNEAQ (reference sequence). CDR3 length: 14 residues. Trimming removed 8 bases at V and 1 base at J, with 12 bases between. For the CDR3, the DNA is TGTGCCAGCGGGGGGGAAAGGAGCAATCAGCCCCAGCATTTT. It specifies CASGGERSNQPQHF.

The chain carries TRBV15 and TRBJ1-3, with 10 bases that match TRBD1. The CDR3 loop spans 17 amino acids. V shed 3 bases, J shed 4 bases, and the junction held 9 bases outside the gene matches. Germline assignment: CDR1 LNHNV and CDR2 YYDKDF (reference sequence). CDR3 nucleotide sequence: TGTGCCACCAGCAGGGGCGGGACAGGGGTTTCGGGAAACACCATATATTTT. Its translation: CATSRGGTGVSGNTIYF.

The chain recombines TRBV2 with TRBJ1-5; TRBD1 matches 9 bases. The CDR3 runs to 15 residues. CDR1 and CDR2 (germline): SNHLY, FYNNEI. J gave up 0 bases and V 5 bases, and 2 bases lay outside the gene matches. DNA of the CDR3: TGTGCCAGCAGTAGACAGGGGGTTAGCAATCAGCCCCAGCATTTT. Its protein product is CASSRQGVSNQPQHF.

This chain links TRBV6-1 with TRBJ2-3; D unclear. Per the germline V gene, CDR1 is MNHNS and CDR2 is SASEGT. The CDR3 covers 14 residues. Trimming removed 2 bases at V and 1 base at J, with 7 bases between. DNA of the CDR3: TGTGCCAGCAGTGAATGGCTGGGCACAGATACGCAGTATTTT. The encoded protein is CASSEWLGTDTQYF.

The gene calls are TRBV27 and TRBJ2-1; D tentatively fits TRBD1 or TRBD2 (5 bases each). Trimming took off 3 bases at V and 3 bases at J, with 36 bases between the two ends. The CDR3 totals 23 residues. Germline V lookup: CDR1 MNHEY, CDR2 SMNVEV (reference sequence). The CDR3 here is CASSFSFPSRGTSILGDYNEQFF. As DNA, the CDR3 is TGTGCCAGCAGTTTTTCCTTCCCGTCGCGAGGGACCTCGATACTTGGGGACTACAATGAGCAGTTCTTC.

The V and J genes are TRBV15 and TRBJ2-1; 10 bases are shared with TRBD2. CDR1 and CDR2 (germline): LNHNV, YYDKDF (reference sequence). CDR3 size: 15 residues. V lost 6 bases to trimming and J lost 6 bases; unmatched junction nucleotides: 8. This CDR3 is CATSIAGGRSNEQFF. The CDR3 DNA reads TGTGCCACCAGTATAGCGGGAGGAAGGAGCAATGAGCAGTTCTTC.

The gene calls are TRBV19 and TRBJ2-7, with D perhaps matching TRBD1 (6 bases). The germline V gene has CDR1 LNHDA and CDR2 SQIVND (reference sequence). The length of the CDR3 is 14 residues. V lost 1 base and J lost 2, with 9 bases in between. The DNA of the CDR3 is TGTGCCAGTAGTATAGGAGGGACAACCTACGAGCAGTACTTC. Its translation: CASSIGGTTYEQYF.

The chain combines TRBV7-9 with TRBJ2-1; 9 nucleotides match TRBD1. Germline lookup yields CDR1 SEHNR and CDR2 FQNEAQ (reference sequence). Losses at the gene ends were 1 base for V and 7 bases for J; bases not matched to a gene: 11. The CDR3 is 17 amino acids. This chain's CDR3 is CASSLGRWGQGGNEQFF. The CDR3 region has the DNA TGTGCCAGCAGCTTAGGACGGTGGGGACAGGGTGGGAATGAGCAGTTCTTC.

This chain uses TRBV14 with TRBJ2-3, with D tentatively TRBD1 or TRBD2 (6 bases each). CDR3 size: 21 residues. The V gene's germline CDR1 is SGHDN and CDR2 FVKESK. The germline V and J ends were trimmed by 1 base and 0 bases, with 26 bases remaining between them. The chain's CDR3 is CASSQVGGGQTTNNSTDTQYF. The CDR3 nucleotides are TGTGCCAGCAGCCAAGTAGGGGGAGGACAGACGACCAACAATAGCACAGATACGCAGTATTTT.